This T cell receptor beta chain was obtained from a study of blood T cell repertoires in COVID-19. Background on the study: Samples came from the United States, Italy and Spain, spanning acute and convalescent COVID-19.

There are 13 residues in the CDR3. V shed 2 bases, J shed 4 bases, and the junction held 0 bases outside the gene matches. Germline values: CDR1 ENHRY, CDR2 SYGVKD. Clones were sequenced by immunoSEQ multiplex PCR, and TCRdb holds only the in-frame ones, with some missing. The sample yields 85,000 to 95,000 clones, around three quarters seen once. The receptor's source is a man in his 70s with acute or convalescent COVID-19. This chain links TRBV10-3 with TRBJ2-5; TRBD2 matches at 8 bases. Specimen: peripheral blood. The CDR3 reads CAISEGLAETQYF. The CDR3, as DNA: TGTGCCATCAGTGAGGGACTAGCAGAGACCCAGTACTTC.